The 15 T cell receptor beta chains given below trace back to one sample, sequenced in a study of T cell changes during pregnancy in multiple sclerosis (dated by TCRdb to the late 2010s). The library was generated by the immunoSEQ multiplex PCR assay. TCRdb retrieved this table from immuneACCESS and kept in-frame rearrangements only. Not all clones are present; in checked studies, unresolved V genes account for under half, and no reason is known for the remainder. For this sample there are about 28,000 clones; about 91% appear just once. The ten most abundant clones make up more than 4% of the sample. Sample: peripheral blood, taken in the first trimester of pregnancy. The receptors stem from a female donor in good health, enrolled as a control in a pregnancy study.

This chain uses TRBV25-1 with TRBJ2-7; 12 nucleotides align to TRBD2. Germline CDR1 reads MGHDK; CDR2 reads SYGVNS. CDR3 size: 13 residues. The V and J ends lost 5 bases and 5 bases, in that order; junction bases with no gene match: 1. CDR3 sequence: CASSRTSGNEQYF. CDR3 coding DNA: TGTGCCAGCAGTCGGACTAGCGGGAACGAGCAGTACTTC.

The chain combines TRBV5-1 with TRBJ2-5, with 7 nucleotides matching TRBD2. Germline CDR1 SGHRS, CDR2 YFSETQ. There are 13 residues in the CDR3. With 7 bases clipped from V and 5 bases from J, the junction kept 8 bases outside the gene matches. DNA of the CDR3: TGCGCCAGCCGGCCTAGCGGCCCCGAGACCCAGTACTTC. Amino acids: CASRPSGPETQYF. Combining the CDR3 with reference TRBV5-1 and TRBJ2-5 gives the whole variable domain KAGVTQTPRYLIKTRGQQVTLSCSPISGHRSVSWYQQTPGQGLQFLFEYFSETQRNKGNFPGRFSGRQFSNSRSEMNVSTLELGDSALYLCASRPSGPETQYFGPGTRLLVL.

This chain uses TRBV5-6 with TRBJ1-2, with no clear D. Between the trimmed V and J ends, which lost 2 bases and 1 base, there was a span of 9 bases. Germline V gives CDR1 SGHDT, CDR2 YYEEEE. This CDR3 comprises 14 residues. CDR3 in amino acids: CASSFTRINYGYTF. CDR3 DNA: TGTGCCAGCAGCTTTACCAGGATTAACTATGGCTACACCTTC.

This chain links TRBV14 with TRBJ1-6; possibly TRBD1 for D (5 bases). The V end was cut by 3 bases, the J end by 0 bases, with 9 bases between. This CDR3 is built from 16 residues. Germline assignment: CDR1 SGHDN and CDR2 FVKESK. The CDR3 nucleotides are TGTGCCAGCAGCCATATGGGGGGCTCCTATAATTCACCCCTCCACTTT. It translates to CASSHMGGSYNSPLHF.

The chain joins TRBV5-1 to TRBJ1-1, with 9 bases that match TRBD1. The V gene end was trimmed by 4 bases and the J gene end by 10 bases; junction bases not matched to a gene: 17. Germline V gene sequence: CDR1 SGHRS, CDR2 YFSETQ. CDR3 size: 16 residues. CDR3 sequence reads: CASSPAGTGWRVGAFF. The CDR3 DNA follows: TGCGCCAGCAGCCCCGCCGGGACAGGGTGGCGCGTGGGAGCTTTCTTT.

This chain joins TRBV25-1 and TRBJ2-7, with 7 bases fitting TRBD1. With V trimmed by 11 bases and J by 2 bases, 3 bases remained unmatched. Germline CDR1 is MGHDK and CDR2 is SYGVNS. The CDR3 loop spans 11 amino acids. CDR3 coding DNA: TGTGCCTCCACAGGGGCCTACGAGCAGTACTTC. The encoded protein is CASTGAYEQYF.

The chain carries TRBV6-6 and TRBJ2-7; D is possibly TRBD2 (6 bases). The CDR3 covers 15 residues. The V gene lost 8 bases and the J gene lost 5 bases, with 22 bases spanning the gap. Germline values: CDR1 MNHNY, CDR2 SVGAGI (reference sequence). The CDR3: CASQRAEGPSHEQYF. The CDR3 DNA is TGTGCCAGCCAGCGGGCTGAGGGCCCCAGCCACGAGCAGTACTTC.

The chain carries TRBV7-2 and TRBJ1-2; D might be TRBD1 (5 bases). V was cut by 3 bases and J by 8 bases, with 16 bases left in between. CDR3 length: 14 residues. CDR1 and CDR2 from the germline V gene are SGHTA and FQGNSA. CDR3 nucleotides: TGTGCCAGCAGCTTGGCGGGGAGGGGTGGCGGCTACACCTTC. Amino acid sequence: CASSLAGRGGGYTF. Full variable domain (missing parts from reference TRBV7-2 and TRBJ1-2): GAGVSQSPSNKVTEKGKDVELRCDPISGHTALYWYRQSLGQGLEFLIYFQGNSAPDKSGLPSDRFSAERTGGSVSTLTIQRTQQEDSAVYLCASSLAGRGGGYTFGSGTRLTVV.

This chain uses TRBV12-5 with TRBJ1-2; the match to TRBD1 covers 11 bases. The germline V gene has CDR1 LGHNT and CDR2 FRNRAP. Trimming removed 6 bases from V and 4 bases from J; junction bases left unmatched: 7. The CDR3 has 15 amino acids. Here the CDR3 reads CASGIGTGGIYGYTF. DNA of the CDR3: TGTGCTAGTGGCATTGGGACAGGGGGTATCTATGGCTACACCTTC.

This clone has only one observation. The chain couples TRBV30 to TRBJ1-1, with D uncertain. This CDR3 spans 14 amino acids. Germline loops: CDR1 GTSNPN, CDR2 SVGIG (reference sequence). Trimming took off 1 base at V and 3 bases at J, with 12 bases between the two ends. The CDR3 DNA is TGTGCCTGGAGTGGGCCTCCGGGGTACACTGAAGCTTTCTTT. Amino acid sequence: CAWSGPPGYTEAFF.

V gene TRBV14 combines with J gene TRBJ2-7; D may be TRBD1 (5 bases). CDR3 length: 13 amino acids. Germline V gives CDR1 SGHDN, CDR2 FVKESK. V lost 3 bases, J lost 6 bases, and 12 bases lay in between. DNA of the CDR3: TGTGCCAGCAGCCATAGGCAGGGTGGCGAGCAGTACTTC. Residues: CASSHRQGGEQYF.

The chain is built from TRBV21-1 and TRBJ1-2; no check of the table's D call, TRBD1, against the DNA was made. TRBV21-1 is termed a pseudogene. The CDR3 has 15 residues. As DNA, the CDR3 is TGTGCCAGCAGCCCCCCAGTTTGCTCTAACTATGGCTACACCTTC. This encodes CASSPPVCSNYGYTF.

There are a few counts of this clone. V gene TRBV2 combines with J gene TRBJ2-3; the D gene is possibly TRBD2 (5 bases). The germline V gene encodes CDR1 SNHLY and CDR2 FYNNEI. Trimming left V 4 bases short and J 5 bases short, with 13 bases between. The CDR3 loop spans 14 amino acids. CDR3 DNA: TGTGCCAGCAGTGTTCGGGGAGAAGGAGATACGCAGTATTTT. Residues: CASSVRGEGDTQYF.

The chain couples TRBV5-1 to TRBJ1-1; D perhaps matches TRBD1 (5 bases). The CDR3 length is 15 residues. Germline V gives CDR1 SGHRS, CDR2 YFSETQ. Trimming took off 0 bases at V and 6 bases at J, with 15 bases between the two ends. The CDR3: CASSLDIRRAPEAFF. The CDR3 nucleotides read TGCGCCAGCAGCTTGGATATACGCAGGGCCCCTGAAGCTTTCTTT.

The V and J genes are TRBV30 and TRBJ1-1; no definite D call. Germline loops: CDR1 GTSNPN, CDR2 SVGIG (reference sequence). V shed 0 bases and J shed 1 base, with 15 bases lying between them. The CDR3 loop spans 16 amino acids. The CDR3 sequence: CAWSVPAGEKNTEAFF. DNA of the CDR3: TGTGCCTGGAGTGTCCCCGCCGGAGAGAAGAACACTGAAGCTTTCTTT.